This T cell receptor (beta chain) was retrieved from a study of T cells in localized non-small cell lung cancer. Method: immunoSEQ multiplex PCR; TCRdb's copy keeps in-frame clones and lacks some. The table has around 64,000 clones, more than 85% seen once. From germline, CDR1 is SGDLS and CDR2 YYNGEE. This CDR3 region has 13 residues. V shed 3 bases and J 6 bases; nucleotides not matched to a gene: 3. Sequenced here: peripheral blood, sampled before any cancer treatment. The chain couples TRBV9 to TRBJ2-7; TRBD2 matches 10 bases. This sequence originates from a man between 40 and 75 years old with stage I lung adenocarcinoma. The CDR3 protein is CASSDTSGVEQYF. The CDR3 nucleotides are TGTGCCAGCAGCGACACTAGCGGGGTCGAGCAGTACTTC.